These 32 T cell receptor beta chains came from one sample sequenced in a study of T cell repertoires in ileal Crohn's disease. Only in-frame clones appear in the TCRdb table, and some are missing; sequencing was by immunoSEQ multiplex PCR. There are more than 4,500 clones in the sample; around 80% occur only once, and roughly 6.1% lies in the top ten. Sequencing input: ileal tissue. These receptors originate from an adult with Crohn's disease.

CDR3 protein: CASRVAGSSYNEQFF. DNA for the CDR3: TGTGCCAGCAGGGTAGCGGGGTCGTCCTACAATGAGCAGTTCTTC. J is TRBJ2-1 and V is TRBV2; 8 bases agree with TRBD2. V gave up 6 bases and J gave up 1 base; unmatched junction bases: 5. The CDR3 is 15 residues long. Germline V gene lookup returns CDR1 SNHLY and CDR2 FYNNEI.

The CDR3 loop is CASSLQPGQGPYEQYF. The CDR3 nucleotides read TGCGCCAGCAGCTTACAACCAGGACAGGGCCCTTACGAGCAGTACTTC. The rearrangement joins TRBV5-1 to TRBJ2-7, with TRBD1 matching over 8 bases. After removal of 2 bases from V and 4 bases from J, the junction contained 11 bases not matched to a gene. Per germline, CDR1 SGHRS and CDR2 YFSETQ. This CDR3 has 16 amino acids.

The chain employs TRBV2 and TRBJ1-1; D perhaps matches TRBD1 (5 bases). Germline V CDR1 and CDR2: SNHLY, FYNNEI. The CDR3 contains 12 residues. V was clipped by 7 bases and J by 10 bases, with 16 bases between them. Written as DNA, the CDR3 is TGTGCCAGCATCGTCGGCTCAGGGCCAGCTTTCTTT. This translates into CASIVGSGPAFF. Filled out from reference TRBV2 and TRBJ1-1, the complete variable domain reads EPEVTQTPSHQVTQMGQEVILRCVPISNHLYFYWYRQILGQKVEFLVSFYNNEISEKSEIFDDQFSVERPDGSNFTLKIRSTKLEDSAMYFCASIVGSGPAFFGQGTRLTVV.

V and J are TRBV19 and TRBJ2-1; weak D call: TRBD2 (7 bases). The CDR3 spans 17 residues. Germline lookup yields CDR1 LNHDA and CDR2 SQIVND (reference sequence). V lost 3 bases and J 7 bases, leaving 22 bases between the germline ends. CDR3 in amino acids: CASSIPWRRGRLNEQFF. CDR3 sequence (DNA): TGTGCCAGTAGTATTCCTTGGAGGCGGGGGCGCCTAAATGAGCAGTTCTTC.

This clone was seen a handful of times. CDR3 amino acids: CASSQDLRSDRGQKAFF. CDR3 in DNA: TGCGCCAGCAGCCAAGACTTGCGGTCCGACCGCGGGCAGAAAGCTTTCTTT. The J gene is TRBJ1-1, the V gene TRBV4-1; D remains ambiguous. This CDR3 contains 17 residues. Trimming removed 0 bases at V and 9 bases at J, with 23 bases between. Germline loops: CDR1 MGHRA, CDR2 YSYEKL.

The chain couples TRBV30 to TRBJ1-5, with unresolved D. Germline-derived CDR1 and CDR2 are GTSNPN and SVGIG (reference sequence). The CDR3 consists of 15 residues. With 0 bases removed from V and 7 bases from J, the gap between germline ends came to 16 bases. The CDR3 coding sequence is TGTGCCTGGAGTGTACCCCGATCGCACCGGCAGCCCCAGCATTTT. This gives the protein CAWSVPRSHRQPQHF.

The CDR3: CASSEKLTGDNSPLHF. The CDR3 DNA is TGTGCCAGCAGCGAAAAATTGACAGGGGATAATTCACCCCTCCACTTT. V is TRBV11-2 and J is TRBJ1-6, with TRBD1 identical over 8 bases. This CDR3 comprises 16 residues. Germline V gives CDR1 SGHAT, CDR2 FQNNGV. The ends lost 5 bases at V and 5 bases at J; junction bases unmatched: 8.

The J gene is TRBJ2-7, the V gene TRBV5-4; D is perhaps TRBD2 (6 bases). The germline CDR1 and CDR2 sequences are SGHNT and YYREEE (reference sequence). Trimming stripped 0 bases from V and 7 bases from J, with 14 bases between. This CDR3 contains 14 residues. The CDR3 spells CASSLDFGGREQYF. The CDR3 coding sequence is TGTGCCAGCAGCTTGGATTTCGGGGGAAGGGAGCAGTACTTC.

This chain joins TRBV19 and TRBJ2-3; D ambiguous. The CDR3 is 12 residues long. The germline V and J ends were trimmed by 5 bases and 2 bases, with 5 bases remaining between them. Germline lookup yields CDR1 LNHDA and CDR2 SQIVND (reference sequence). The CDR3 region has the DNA TGTGCCAGTAGTGAGGTCACAGATACGCAGTATTTT. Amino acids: CASSEVTDTQYF.

The CDR3 spells CASSSTGGGRSTDTQYF. In nucleotides, the CDR3 is TGTGCCAGCAGCTCAACCGGGGGGGGACGAAGCACAGATACGCAGTATTTT. The chain couples TRBV7-3 to TRBJ2-3; 8 bases line up with TRBD2. The J segment lost 0 bases and the V segment lost 4 bases, leaving 9 bases of the junction unmatched. CDR1 is SGHTA, CDR2 FQGTGA, per germline. The CDR3 length is 17 residues.

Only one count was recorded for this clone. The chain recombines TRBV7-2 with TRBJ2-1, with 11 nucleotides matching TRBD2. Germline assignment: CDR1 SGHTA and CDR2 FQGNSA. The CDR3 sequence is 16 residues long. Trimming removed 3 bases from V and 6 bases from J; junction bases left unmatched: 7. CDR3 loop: CASSLLAGGHPNEQFF. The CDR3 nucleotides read TGTGCCAGCAGCTTGTTAGCGGGGGGGCATCCCAATGAGCAGTTCTTC.

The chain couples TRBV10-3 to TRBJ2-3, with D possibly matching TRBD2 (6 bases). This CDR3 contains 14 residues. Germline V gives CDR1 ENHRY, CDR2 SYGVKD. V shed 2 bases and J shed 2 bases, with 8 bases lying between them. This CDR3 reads CAISEAGYTDTQYF. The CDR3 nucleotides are TGTGCCATCAGTGAGGCGGGGTACACAGATACGCAGTATTTT.

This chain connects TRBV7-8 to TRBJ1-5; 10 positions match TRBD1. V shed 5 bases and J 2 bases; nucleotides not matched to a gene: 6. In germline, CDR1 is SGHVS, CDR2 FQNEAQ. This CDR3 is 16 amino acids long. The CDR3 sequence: CASSPLTGGGNQPQHF. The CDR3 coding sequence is TGTGCCAGCAGCCCGCTGACAGGGGGCGGCAATCAGCCCCAGCATTTT.

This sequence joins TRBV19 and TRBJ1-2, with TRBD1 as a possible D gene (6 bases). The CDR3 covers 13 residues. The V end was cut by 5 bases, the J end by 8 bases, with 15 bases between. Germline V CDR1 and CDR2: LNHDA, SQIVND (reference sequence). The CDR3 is CASSQGKIDGYTF. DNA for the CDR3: TGTGCCAGTAGTCAGGGGAAGATCGACGGCTACACCTTC. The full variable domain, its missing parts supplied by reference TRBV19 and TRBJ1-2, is DGGITQSPKYLFRKEGQNVTLSCEQNLNHDAMYWYRQDPGQGLRLIYYSQIVNDFQKGDIAEGYSVSREKKESFPLTVTSAQKNPTAFYLCASSQGKIDGYTFGSGTRLTVV.

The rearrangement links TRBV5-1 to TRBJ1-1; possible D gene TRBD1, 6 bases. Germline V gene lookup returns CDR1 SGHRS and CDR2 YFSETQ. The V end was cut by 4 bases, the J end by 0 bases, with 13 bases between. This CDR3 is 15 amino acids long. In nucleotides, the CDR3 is TGCGCCAGCAGCCCTCCGGACAGACTGAACACTGAAGCTTTCTTT. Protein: CASSPPDRLNTEAFF.

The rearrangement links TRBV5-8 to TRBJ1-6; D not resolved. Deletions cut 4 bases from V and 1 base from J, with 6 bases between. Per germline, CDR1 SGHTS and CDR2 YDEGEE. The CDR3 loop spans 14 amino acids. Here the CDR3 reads CASSRGSYNSPLHF. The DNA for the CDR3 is TGTGCCAGCAGCCGGGGATCCTATAATTCACCCCTCCACTTT.

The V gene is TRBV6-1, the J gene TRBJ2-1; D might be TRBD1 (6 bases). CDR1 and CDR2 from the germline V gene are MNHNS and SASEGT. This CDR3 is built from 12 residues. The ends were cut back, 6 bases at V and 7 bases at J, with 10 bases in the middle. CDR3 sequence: CASRRTANEQFF. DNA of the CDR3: TGTGCCAGCAGACGGACAGCAAATGAGCAGTTCTTC.

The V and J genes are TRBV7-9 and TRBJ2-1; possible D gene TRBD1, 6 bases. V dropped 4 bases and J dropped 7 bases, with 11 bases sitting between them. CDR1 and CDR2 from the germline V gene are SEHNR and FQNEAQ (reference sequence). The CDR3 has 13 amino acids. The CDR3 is CASSSLRGNEQFF. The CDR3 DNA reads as TGTGCCAGCAGCTCTCTGAGGGGGAATGAGCAGTTCTTC. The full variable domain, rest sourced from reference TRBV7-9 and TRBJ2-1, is DTGVSQNPRHKITKRGQNVTFRCDPISEHNRLYWYRQTLGQGPEFLTYFQNEAQLEKSRLLSDRFSAERPKGSFSTLEIQRTEQGDSAMYLCASSSLRGNEQFFGPGTRLTVL.

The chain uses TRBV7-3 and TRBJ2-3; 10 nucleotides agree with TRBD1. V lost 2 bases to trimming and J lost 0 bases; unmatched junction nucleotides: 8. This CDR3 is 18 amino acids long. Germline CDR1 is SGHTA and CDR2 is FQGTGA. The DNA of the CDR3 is TGTGCCAGCAGCTTACCGGGGACAGGGGTCCTAAGCACAGATACGCAGTATTTT. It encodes CASSLPGTGVLSTDTQYF. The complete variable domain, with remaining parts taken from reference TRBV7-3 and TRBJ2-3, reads GAGVSQTPSNKVTEKGKYVELRCDPISGHTALYWYRQSLGQGPEFLIYFQGTGAADDSGLPNDRFFAVRPEGSVSTLKIQRTERGDSAVYLCASSLPGTGVLSTDTQYFGPGTRLTVL.

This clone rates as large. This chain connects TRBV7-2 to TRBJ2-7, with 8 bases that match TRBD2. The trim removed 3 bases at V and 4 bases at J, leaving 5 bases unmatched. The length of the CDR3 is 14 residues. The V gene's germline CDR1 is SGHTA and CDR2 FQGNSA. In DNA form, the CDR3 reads TGTGCCAGCAGCTTCGGGGGGGCTATATACGAGCAGTACTTC. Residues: CASSFGGAIYEQYF.

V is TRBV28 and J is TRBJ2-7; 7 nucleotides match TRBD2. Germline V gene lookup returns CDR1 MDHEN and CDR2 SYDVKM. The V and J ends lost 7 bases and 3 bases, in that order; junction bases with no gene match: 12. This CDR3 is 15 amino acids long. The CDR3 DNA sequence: TGTGCCAGCAATCCTTTAGACGGGGAGGGCTACGAGCAGTACTTC. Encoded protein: CASNPLDGEGYEQYF.

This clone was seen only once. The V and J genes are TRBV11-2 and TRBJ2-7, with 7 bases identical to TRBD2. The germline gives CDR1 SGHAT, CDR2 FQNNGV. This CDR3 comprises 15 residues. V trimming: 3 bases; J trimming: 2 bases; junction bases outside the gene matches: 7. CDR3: CASSFTSGAAYEQYF. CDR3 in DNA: TGTGCCAGCAGCTTTACAAGCGGGGCAGCCTACGAGCAGTACTTC.

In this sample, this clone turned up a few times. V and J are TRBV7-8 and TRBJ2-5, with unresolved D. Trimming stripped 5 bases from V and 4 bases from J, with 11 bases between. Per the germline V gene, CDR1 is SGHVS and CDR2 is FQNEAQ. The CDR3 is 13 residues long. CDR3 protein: CASSPRWAETQYF. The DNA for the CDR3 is TGTGCCAGCAGCCCCCGATGGGCAGAGACCCAGTACTTC.

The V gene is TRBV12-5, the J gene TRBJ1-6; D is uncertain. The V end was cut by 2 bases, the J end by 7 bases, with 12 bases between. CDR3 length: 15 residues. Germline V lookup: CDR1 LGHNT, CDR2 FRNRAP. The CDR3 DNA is TGTGCTAGTGGTTTGCCCTCGACACCAAATTCACCCCTCCACTTT. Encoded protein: CASGLPSTPNSPLHF.

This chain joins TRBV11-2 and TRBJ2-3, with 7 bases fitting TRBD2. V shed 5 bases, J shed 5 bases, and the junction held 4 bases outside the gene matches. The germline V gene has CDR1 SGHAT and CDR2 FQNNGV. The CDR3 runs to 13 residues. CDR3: CASSVQRGDTQYF. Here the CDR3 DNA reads TGTGCCAGCAGCGTTCAGCGGGGAGATACGCAGTATTTT.

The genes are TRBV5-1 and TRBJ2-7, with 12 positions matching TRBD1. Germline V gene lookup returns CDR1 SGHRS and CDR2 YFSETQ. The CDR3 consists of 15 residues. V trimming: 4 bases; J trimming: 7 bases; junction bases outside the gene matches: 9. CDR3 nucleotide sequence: TGCGCCAGCAGCCTCGGGACAGGGGGCGCGAGGGAGCAGTACTTC. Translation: CASSLGTGGAREQYF.

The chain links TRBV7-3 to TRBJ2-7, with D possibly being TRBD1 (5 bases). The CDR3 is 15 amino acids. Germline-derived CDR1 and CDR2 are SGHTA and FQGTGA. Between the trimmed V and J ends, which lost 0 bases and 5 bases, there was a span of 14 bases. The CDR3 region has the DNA TGTGCCAGCAGCTTAACCCTGACAGTGTTCGACGAGCAGTACTTC. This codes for CASSLTLTVFDEQYF.

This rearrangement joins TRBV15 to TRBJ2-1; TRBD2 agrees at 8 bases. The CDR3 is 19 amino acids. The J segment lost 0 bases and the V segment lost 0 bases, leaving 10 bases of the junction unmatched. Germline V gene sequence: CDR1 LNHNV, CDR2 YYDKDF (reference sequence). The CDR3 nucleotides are TGTGCCACCAGCAGAGATTGGGCTAGCGGGCGAAGCTCCTACAATGAGCAGTTCTTC. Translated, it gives CATSRDWASGRSSYNEQFF.

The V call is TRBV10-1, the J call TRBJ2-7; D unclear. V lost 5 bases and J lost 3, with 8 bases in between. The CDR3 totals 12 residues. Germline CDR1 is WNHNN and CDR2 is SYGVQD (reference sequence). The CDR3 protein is CASSPDSYEQYF. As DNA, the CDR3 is TGCGCCAGCAGTCCTGATAGCTACGAGCAGTACTTC.

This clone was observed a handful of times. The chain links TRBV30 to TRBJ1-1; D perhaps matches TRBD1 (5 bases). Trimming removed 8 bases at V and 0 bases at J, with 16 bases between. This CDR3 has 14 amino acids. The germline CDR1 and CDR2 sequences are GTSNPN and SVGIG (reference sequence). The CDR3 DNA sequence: TGTGCCCTCATCAAACAGGAGATGAACACTGAAGCTTTCTTT. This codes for CALIKQEMNTEAFF.

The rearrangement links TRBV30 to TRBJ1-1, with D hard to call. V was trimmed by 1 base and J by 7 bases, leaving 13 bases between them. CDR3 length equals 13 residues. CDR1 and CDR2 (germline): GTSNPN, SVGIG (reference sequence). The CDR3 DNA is TGTGCCTGGAGTGCTGTTCGGGGAGGTGAAGCTTTCTTT. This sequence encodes CAWSAVRGGEAFF. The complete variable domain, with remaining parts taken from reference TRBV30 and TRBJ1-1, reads SQTIHQWPATLVQPVGSPLSLECTVEGTSNPNLYWYRQAAGRGLQLLFYSVGIGQISSEVPQNLSASRPQDRQFILSSKKLLLSDSGFYLCAWSAVRGGEAFFGQGTRLTVV.

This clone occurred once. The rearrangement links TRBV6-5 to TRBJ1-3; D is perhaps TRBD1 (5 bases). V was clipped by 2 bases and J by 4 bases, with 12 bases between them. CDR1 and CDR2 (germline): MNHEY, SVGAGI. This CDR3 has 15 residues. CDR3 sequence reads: CASSYLSGKGNTIYF. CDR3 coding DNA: TGTGCCAGCAGTTACCTTTCAGGGAAGGGAAACACCATATATTTT.